A single sample is the source of the 13 T cell receptor beta chains below, sequenced in a study of cytomegalovirus exposure and HLA in healthy donors. 13 Jbeta primers and 60 Vbeta primers were used for the PCR. Profiled with immunoSEQ multiplex PCR; TCRdb holds only in-frame clones, not every one. The data contain 150,000 to 200,000 clones, approximately 82% of them singletons. The sequenced sample was PBMCs. These receptors all stem from a woman younger than 35 in good health and CMV-seronegative.

The V call is TRBV9, the J call TRBJ2-3; 7 bases fit TRBD2. The V gene end was trimmed by 0 bases and the J gene end by 4 bases; junction bases not matched to a gene: 5. There are 15 residues in the CDR3. CDR1 SGDLS and CDR2 YYNGEE come from the germline V gene. CDR3 loop: CASSVVSSGPDTQYF. For the CDR3, the DNA is TGTGCCAGCAGCGTAGTGTCTAGCGGCCCAGATACGCAGTATTTT.

This sequence joins TRBV28 and TRBJ2-3; the match to TRBD1 covers 7 bases. The V gene end was trimmed by 7 bases and the J gene end by 4 bases; junction bases not matched to a gene: 5. The CDR3 has 13 residues. Germline assignment: CDR1 MDHEN and CDR2 SYDVKM. This CDR3 is CASTDRAPDTQYF. CDR3 nucleotides: TGTGCCAGCACAGACAGGGCCCCAGATACGCAGTATTTT.

This chain connects TRBV5-4 to TRBJ2-1; 9 positions match TRBD2. Germline-derived CDR1 and CDR2 are SGHNT and YYREEE (reference sequence). The CDR3 runs to 13 residues. V lost 4 bases to trimming and J lost 10 bases; unmatched junction nucleotides: 6. CDR3 DNA: TGTGCCAGCAGCGGCGGGACTAGCTGGGAGCAGTTCTTC. Protein product: CASSGGTSWEQFF.

This clone was found a few times. The chain links TRBV28 to TRBJ1-3, with D maybe TRBD1 (6 bases). The V gene's germline CDR1 is MDHEN and CDR2 SYDVKM. The V gene lost 6 bases and the J gene lost 3 bases, with 15 bases spanning the gap. The CDR3 is 15 residues long. The CDR3 loop is CASSAAQGIGNTIYF. The CDR3 region has the DNA TGTGCCAGCAGCGCGGCTCAGGGGATTGGAAACACCATATATTTT.

The chain uses TRBV29-1 and TRBJ2-4; no reliable D call. In germline, CDR1 is SQVTM, CDR2 ANQGSEA. CDR3 length equals 14 residues. With 2 bases removed from V and 3 bases from J, the gap between germline ends came to 11 bases. CDR3 protein: CSVEFPSVKNIQYF. The CDR3, as DNA: TGCAGCGTTGAATTCCCCTCGGTCAAAAACATTCAGTACTTC.

The rearrangement links TRBV27 to TRBJ2-1; 7 nucleotides agree with TRBD2. There are 14 residues in the CDR3. Germline values: CDR1 MNHEY, CDR2 SMNVEV (reference sequence). J gave up 14 bases and V 3 bases, and 13 bases lay outside the gene matches. The CDR3 DNA is TGTGCCAGCAGTTTGAAGTCCAGCGGGGTTAAAAAGTTCTTC. Protein: CASSLKSSGVKKFF.

The chain couples TRBV12-5 to TRBJ1-1; D gene uncertain. Germline CDR1 reads LGHNT; CDR2 reads FRNRAP. The CDR3 runs to 15 residues. The V end lost 0 bases, the J end lost 1 base, and 9 bases lay between the germline ends. Here the CDR3 DNA reads TGTGCTAGTGGTTTGGTACTACTTTCGAACACTGAAGCTTTCTTT. It codes for CASGLVLLSNTEAFF.

The chain combines TRBV27 with TRBJ2-7; 9 positions agree with TRBD1. This CDR3 comprises 15 residues. V was pared by 7 bases and J by 4 bases, with 11 bases of the junction left unmatched. Germline V lookup: CDR1 MNHEY, CDR2 SMNVEV (reference sequence). The DNA of the CDR3 is TGTGCCAGCACCCACTTGCGGGACAGGGCATACGAGCAGTACTTC. This translates into CASTHLRDRAYEQYF.

V usage is TRBV4-2 and J usage is TRBJ1-2; TRBD1 agrees at 10 bases. Per the germline V gene, CDR1 is LGHNA and CDR2 is YNFKEQ. Unmatched junction bases numbered 10, after V lost 4 bases and J lost 5 bases. The CDR3 extends over 16 amino acids. The CDR3 nucleotides read TGTGCCAGCAGCCCTCCCTGGACAGGGGGTCTATATGGCTACACCTTC. Its translation is CASSPPWTGGLYGYTF.

The chain employs TRBV11-2 and TRBJ2-1, with 7 bases aligning to TRBD1. The germline V gene has CDR1 SGHAT and CDR2 FQNNGV. CDR3 length: 16 residues. Germline trimming cut 5 bases from V and 5 bases from J; bases unmatched to any gene: 12. CDR3 protein: CASSTYRGPKHNEQFF. In nucleotides, the CDR3 is TGTGCCAGCAGCACCTACAGGGGCCCTAAGCACAATGAGCAGTTCTTC. Drawing the rest from reference TRBV11-2 and TRBJ2-1, the complete variable domain is EAGVAQSPRYKIIEKRQSVAFWCNPISGHATLYWYQQILGQGPKLLIQFQNNGVVDDSQLPKDRFSAERLKGVDSTLKIQPAKLEDSAVYLCASSTYRGPKHNEQFFGPGTRLTVL.

The chain employs TRBV19 and TRBJ2-5; D might be TRBD2 (5 bases). The CDR3 extends over 13 amino acids. Per the germline V gene, CDR1 is LNHDA and CDR2 is SQIVND (reference sequence). With 5 bases removed from V and 3 bases from J, the gap between germline ends came to 10 bases. CDR3 sequence (DNA): TGTGCCAGTAGTTTTGAGGGAAAAGAGACCCAGTACTTC. Residues: CASSFEGKETQYF.

This chain connects TRBV28 to TRBJ1-1; the D gene is possibly TRBD1 (5 bases). Trimming shortened V by 7 bases and J by 4 bases, and 19 bases separated the two germline ends. This CDR3 is built from 15 residues. From germline, CDR1 is MDHEN and CDR2 SYDVKM. The DNA of the CDR3 is TGTGCCAGCACCCCGGAGGGACGGCGGTTCACTGAAGCTTTCTTT. Its translation is CASTPEGRRFTEAFF.

For this clone: A read error may produce the germline difference seen at one junction end. V usage is TRBV11-2 and J usage is TRBJ1-2, with 7 bases aligning to TRBD1. This CDR3 spans 14 amino acids. In germline, CDR1 is SGHAT, CDR2 FQNNGV. DNA for the CDR3: TGTGCCAGCACCCATTTCGGGACAGCGGCTGGCTACGCCTTC. The encoded protein is CASTHFGTAAGYAF.